The T cell receptor beta chain under discussion was sequenced for a study of blood T cell repertoires in COVID-19. Whole-study context: Italy, Spain and the United States were the sources of the convalescent and acute COVID-19 samples. From T cells, B-cell-depleted T cells, or PBMCs came the material, which was cDNA or gDNA.

In the authors' methods: Counts of nucleated cells, estimated from reference gene primer amplification, were obtained. Assay: immunoSEQ multiplex PCR; the TCRdb copy retains only in-frame clones and omits some. V and J calls plus clone size are reproduced from that table; the DNA served to infer D and trimming. The sample holds approximately 350,000 clones, about 90% seen once. This CDR3 comprises 16 residues. Germline lookup yields CDR1 SGHTA and CDR2 FQGNSA. The V and J ends lost 1 base and 0 bases respectively, with 10 bases between them. This chain joins TRBV7-2 and TRBJ1-3, with unresolved D. The sequencing sample was made of peripheral blood. The TCR originated in a man between 40 and 49 years old with acute or convalescent COVID-19. CDR3 sequence (DNA): TGTGCCAGCAGCTTAGTAACTTCGAGCTCTGGAAACACCATATATTTT. Encoded protein: CASSLVTSSSGNTIYF.